One T cell receptor beta chain is described in this entry. No antigen is known for it. Germline CDR1 PRHDT, CDR2 FYEKMQ (reference sequence). This CDR3 contains 14 residues. V gave up 5 bases and J gave up 5 bases; unmatched junction bases: 9. These data originate in a study of T cell responses to AZD1222 COVID-19 vaccine. The assay was immunoSEQ multiplex PCR, and TCRdb's table has in-frame clones only and misses some. The sample has some 130,000 clones; over 85% are singletons. Study results and caveats: Repertoire sampling was restricted to post-peak T cell response timepoints. Spike-wide vaccine-associated CD4 TCRs dominated at 160-218 and 743-854. Two AZD1222 doses significantly raised spike-specific TCR breadth and depth over controls.

This receptor was obtained from an adult in good health. This chain uses TRBV13 with TRBJ2-7, with TRBD1 identical over 7 bases. This sample comprised peripheral blood, obtained on day 0 of AZD1222 vaccination. CDR3 nucleotide sequence: TGTGCCAGCAGCCCGAGAGGGGGCGAAAACGAGCAGTACTTC. Its translation is CASSPRGGENEQYF.